The 30 T cell receptor beta chains presented below share a single source sample, sequenced in a study of blood T cell repertoires in COVID-19. This table comes from immunoSEQ multiplex PCR, and its TCRdb copy is limited to in-frame clones, with some not included. Among about 70,000 clones, 86% were seen once, and the ten largest hold about 12%. The sequencing sample was made of peripheral blood. Receptors were obtained from a human donor in a cohort sampled during active COVID-19.

The chain employs TRBV12-2 and TRBJ1-2; TRBD1, the table's D call, lacks a check against the DNA. TRBV12-2 is flagged as a pseudogene. The CDR3 runs 14 residues. The CDR3 protein is CASRSHDRARGYTF. Here the CDR3 DNA reads TGTGCAAGTCGCTCCCACGACAGGGCCCGTGGCTACACCTTC.

The J gene is TRBJ2-7, the V gene TRBV5-5; TRBD2 matches 11 bases. After removal of 0 bases from V and 4 bases from J, the junction contained 3 bases not matched to a gene. The CDR3 has 15 amino acids. Germline values: CDR1 SGHKS, CDR2 YYEKEE (reference sequence). CDR3 DNA sequence: TGTGCCAGCAGCTTGGATAGCGGGGGGGTATACGAGCAGTACTTC. Protein: CASSLDSGGVYEQYF.

This chain uses TRBV18 with TRBJ2-5; 8 bases align to TRBD1. CDR1 is KGHSH, CDR2 LQKENI, per germline. Trimming removed 6 bases from V and 1 base from J; junction bases left unmatched: 4. This CDR3 is 14 amino acids long. The CDR3 bases are TGTGCCAGCTCCGGACAGGGTTCCCAAGAGACCCAGTACTTC. Encoded protein: CASSGQGSQETQYF.

This chain uses TRBV7-6 with TRBJ2-6; D gene ambiguous. Between the trimmed V and J ends, which lost 4 bases and 0 bases, there was a span of 4 bases. CDR1 and CDR2 (germline): SGHVS, FNYEAQ. The CDR3 totals 14 residues. The CDR3 spells CASSSLSGANVLTF. In nucleotides, the CDR3 is TGTGCCAGCAGCTCCCTCTCTGGGGCCAACGTCCTGACTTTC.

The genes are TRBV29-1 and TRBJ2-3; TRBD2 matches at 9 bases. Looked up from germline, CDR1 is SQVTM and CDR2 is ANQGSEA. V shed 2 bases and J 1 base; nucleotides not matched to a gene: 1. This CDR3 contains 14 residues. CDR3 DNA sequence: TGCAGCGTTGAACGGACTAGCGGCACAGATACGCAGTATTTT. This gives the protein CSVERTSGTDTQYF.

The chain couples TRBV30 to TRBJ1-2, with TRBD1 matching over 11 bases. V shed 7 bases, J shed 2 bases, and the junction held 3 bases outside the gene matches. CDR3 size: 13 residues. In germline, CDR1 is GTSNPN, CDR2 SVGIG (reference sequence). CDR3 DNA: TGTGCCTATTGGACAGGGGGCAACTATGGCTACACCTTC. Amino acids: CAYWTGGNYGYTF.

The V and J genes are TRBV3-1 (or the pseudogene TRBV3-2) and TRBJ1-5; 8 bases fit TRBD1. The junction had 7 bases not matched to a gene; V was cut back by 1 base and J by 2 bases. The CDR3 runs to 17 residues. In germline, CDR1 is LGHDT, CDR2 YNNKEL (reference sequence). The DNA for the CDR3 is TGTGCCAGCAGCCAAGGCGCAGGGGGCACGGGCAATCAGCCCCAGCATTTT. Translation: CASSQGAGGTGNQPQHF.

The rearrangement joins TRBV5-8 to TRBJ2-7; D uncertain. This CDR3 has 12 residues. Germline V gene sequence: CDR1 SGHTS, CDR2 YDEGEE. V lost 0 bases, J lost 3 bases, and 4 bases lay in between. The CDR3 nucleotides read TGTGCCAGCAGCTTGGACGGCTACGAGCAGTACTTC. This codes for CASSLDGYEQYF.

The chain links TRBV7-2 to TRBJ2-7; no reliable D call. The CDR3 has 14 amino acids. Germline V lookup: CDR1 SGHTA, CDR2 FQGNSA. Trimming pared 1 base from V and 0 bases from J, leaving 7 bases between. The CDR3 sequence: CASSLGSSSYEQYF. CDR3 DNA sequence: TGTGCCAGCAGCTTAGGTTCGAGCTCCTACGAGCAGTACTTC.

The J gene is TRBJ2-7, the V gene TRBV5-6, with TRBD1 as a possible D gene (6 bases). CDR1 SGHDT and CDR2 YYEEEE come from the germline V gene. CDR3 size: 14 residues. Trimming shortened V by 3 bases and J by 2 bases, and 12 bases separated the two germline ends. The CDR3 nucleotides read TGTGCCAGCAGCTGGATAGACAGGCCCTACGAGCAGTACTTC. This codes for CASSWIDRPYEQYF.

This chain joins TRBV7-2 and TRBJ1-5; the match to TRBD1 covers 7 bases. V shed 5 bases and J 12 bases; nucleotides not matched to a gene: 16. The CDR3 has 15 amino acids. CDR1 is SGHTA and CDR2 is FQGNSA in the germline V gene. Here the CDR3 reads CASSHDRVGHGRQHF. The CDR3 nucleotides are TGTGCCAGCAGCCACGACAGGGTGGGTCACGGGCGCCAGCATTTT.

This chain links TRBV5-1 with TRBJ2-7; a weak D match, TRBD1 (6 bases). Germline CDR1 reads SGHRS; CDR2 reads YFSETQ. The CDR3 extends over 15 amino acids. Trimming pared 0 bases from V and 2 bases from J, leaving 12 bases between. CDR3 in amino acids: CASSLGQVLTYEQYF. The CDR3 coding sequence is TGCGCCAGCAGCTTGGGACAGGTCCTAACCTACGAGCAGTACTTC.

The chain couples TRBV7-2 to TRBJ2-7; D perhaps matches TRBD1 (6 bases). The CDR3 has 14 amino acids. CDR1 and CDR2 (germline): SGHTA, FQGNSA. Trimming left V 2 bases short and J 7 bases short, with 15 bases between. This chain's CDR3 is CASSLNTGIREQYF. DNA for the CDR3: TGTGCCAGCAGCTTAAACACAGGGATAAGGGAGCAGTACTTC.

The chain links TRBV2 to TRBJ1-5; 7 positions match TRBD1. The trim removed 6 bases at V and 3 bases at J, leaving 5 bases unmatched. CDR1 is SNHLY and CDR2 is FYNNEI in the germline V gene. The CDR3 has 14 amino acids. DNA for the CDR3: TGTGCCAGCAGGCCGGGACAGAACAATCAGCCCCAGCATTTT. Protein product: CASRPGQNNQPQHF.

The V and J genes are TRBV28 and TRBJ1-3, with D unclear. Deletions cut 1 base from V and 4 bases from J, with 5 bases between. The CDR3 has 13 amino acids. Germline CDR1 and CDR2: MDHEN and SYDVKM. The DNA of the CDR3 is TGTGCCAGCAGTTTATCGCGGGGAAACACCATATATTTT. It translates to CASSLSRGNTIYF.

This clone was recorded once. V is TRBV5-1 and J is TRBJ2-3; unclear D gene. CDR1 is SGHRS, CDR2 YFSETQ, per germline. With 0 bases removed from V and 4 bases from J, the gap between germline ends came to 6 bases. The CDR3 is 13 amino acids. The CDR3 DNA reads TGCGCCAGCAGCTTGGAAAGCTCAGATACGCAGTATTTT. It is translated as CASSLESSDTQYF.

This clone was observed a handful of times. V and J are TRBV10-1 and TRBJ2-1; D uncertain. The CDR3 loop spans 16 amino acids. Germline-derived CDR1 and CDR2 are WNHNN and SYGVQD (reference sequence). Trimming took off 4 bases at V and 2 bases at J, with 15 bases between the two ends. CDR3 nucleotide sequence: TGCGCCAGCAGTGGATCAACAGTGTTCCCCTACAATGAGCAGTTCTTC. This encodes CASSGSTVFPYNEQFF.

This clone was observed a single time. The rearrangement uses TRBV28 and TRBJ1-2; the D gene is possibly TRBD1 (6 bases). The CDR3 has 13 amino acids. CDR1 and CDR2 (germline): MDHEN, SYDVKM. The germline V and J ends were trimmed by 6 bases and 0 bases, with 8 bases remaining between them. Here the CDR3 DNA reads TGTGCCAGCAGGGGGGCAGCTAACTATGGCTACACCTTC. The encoded protein is CASRGAANYGYTF.

This clone was picked up a small number of times. The V gene is TRBV12-3 or TRBV12-4, the J gene TRBJ1-5; D unresolved. CDR3 size: 13 residues. V lost 2 bases to trimming and J lost 1 base, with 3 bases between them. CDR3 in amino acids: CASSLTSNQPQHF. The CDR3 nucleotides are TGTGCCAGCAGTTTAACAAGCAATCAGCCCCAGCATTTT.

The CDR3 DNA is TGTGCCAGCAGTTTCTTTACCGGGACAGGGTACAATGAGCAGTTCTTC. Protein sequence: CASSFFTGTGYNEQFF. The gene calls are TRBV27 and TRBJ2-1; 9 nucleotides align to TRBD1. The CDR3 loop spans 16 amino acids. Germline V gene lookup returns CDR1 MNHEY and CDR2 SMNVEV (reference sequence). V lost 3 bases to trimming and J lost 4 bases; unmatched junction nucleotides: 7.

This clone has just one count. The chain links TRBV9 to TRBJ2-2; D not certain. Germline V CDR1 and CDR2: SGDLS, YYNGEE. CDR3 size: 16 residues. V was pared by 3 bases and J by 4 bases, with 16 bases between. CDR3 coding DNA: TGTGCCAGCAGCGACCGTCAAGGCGTAGCCACCGGGGAGCTGTTTTTT. Amino acids: CASSDRQGVATGELFF.

The chain combines TRBV5-4 with TRBJ1-1, with 9 bases lining up with TRBD1. CDR3 length: 14 residues. The germline CDR1 and CDR2 sequences are SGHNT and YYREEE (reference sequence). Trimming cost V 4 bases and J 1 base; bases outside gene matches: 2. The CDR3: CASSRGQGNTEAFF. DNA of the CDR3: TGTGCCAGCAGCAGGGGACAGGGGAACACTGAAGCTTTCTTT.

V usage is TRBV5-4 and J usage is TRBJ2-4; D may be TRBD1 (6 bases). Germline V gene data show CDR1 as SGHNT and CDR2 as YYREEE (reference sequence). Trimming cost V 4 bases and J 5 bases, with 22 bases left between them. This CDR3 is built from 17 residues. The chain's CDR3 is CASSGGYRVDGQNIQYF. DNA of the CDR3: TGTGCCAGCAGCGGTGGATACAGGGTTGATGGTCAAAACATTCAGTACTTC.

The chain couples TRBV27 to TRBJ2-7, with D perhaps TRBD1 (6 bases). The V end lost 4 bases, the J end lost 4 bases, and 14 bases lay between the germline ends. This CDR3 region has 14 residues. Germline loops: CDR1 MNHEY, CDR2 SMNVEV (reference sequence). The CDR3 spells CASSYREIGYEQYF. The CDR3 DNA follows: TGTGCCAGCAGTTACAGGGAAATCGGTTACGAGCAGTACTTC.

V gene TRBV30 combines with J gene TRBJ1-5; the D is unclear. The CDR3 runs 13 residues. CDR1 and CDR2 from the germline V gene are GTSNPN and SVGIG (reference sequence). The V end lost 0 bases, the J end lost 4 bases, and 7 bases lay between the germline ends. CDR3 residues: CAWSVRGNQPQHF. The CDR3, as DNA: TGTGCCTGGAGTGTCCGGGGAAATCAGCCCCAGCATTTT.

This chain joins TRBV5-4 and TRBJ2-7; D is perhaps TRBD2 (5 bases). This CDR3 is 13 amino acids long. V was cut by 5 bases and J by 5 bases, with 14 bases left in between. Germline CDR1 is SGHNT and CDR2 is YYREEE (reference sequence). This CDR3 is CASRTGLTNEQYF. The CDR3, as DNA: TGTGCCAGCAGAACCGGACTGACTAACGAGCAGTACTTC.

This rearrangement joins TRBV30 to TRBJ1-6, with 9 bases lining up with TRBD1. Trimming cost V 2 bases and J 0 bases; bases outside gene matches: 14. The CDR3 length is 20 residues. Germline CDR1 reads GTSNPN; CDR2 reads SVGIG (reference sequence). The CDR3 DNA sequence: TGTGCCTGGAGTATCAGGGACAGGGCCCCCCCAAGCTCCTATAATTCACCCCTCCACTTT. Amino acid sequence: CAWSIRDRAPPSSYNSPLHF.

The rearrangement uses TRBV3-1 (or the pseudogene TRBV3-2) and TRBJ1-2; TRBD1 aligns across 9 bases. CDR1 LGHDT and CDR2 YNNKEL come from the germline V gene (reference sequence). V was clipped by 3 bases and J by 3 bases; unmatched bases: 5. This CDR3 is built from 15 residues. As DNA, the CDR3 is TGTGCCAGCAGCCACCGGGACAGGGCCCACTATGGCTACACCTTC. Protein product: CASSHRDRAHYGYTF.

This clone was seen just once. The DNA for the CDR3 is TGTGCCACCCGGACTAGCGGAAACACCGGGGAGCTGTTTTTT. It yields the protein CATRTSGNTGELFF. The rearrangement uses TRBV19 and TRBJ2-2; TRBD2 matches 10 bases. CDR3 length: 14 residues. V was pared by 10 bases and J by 2 bases, with 4 bases of the junction left unmatched. The germline V gene has CDR1 LNHDA and CDR2 SQIVND (reference sequence).

The CDR3 sequence is CASSPLGGEYGYTF. The CDR3 DNA reads TGTGCCAGCAGCCCCCTAGGGGGAGAGTATGGCTACACCTTC. The V call is TRBV5-6, the J call TRBJ1-2; tentative D call: TRBD1 (6 bases). Trimming stripped 4 bases from V and 5 bases from J, with 15 bases between. The CDR3 totals 14 residues. Germline V gene lookup returns CDR1 SGHDT and CDR2 YYEEEE. The whole variable domain, filled in from reference TRBV5-6 and TRBJ1-2, reads DAGVTQSPTHLIKTRGQQVTLRCSPKSGHDTVSWYQQALGQGPQFIFQYYEEEERQRGNFPDRFSGHQFPNYSSELNVNALLLGDSALYLCASSPLGGEYGYTFGSGTRLTVV.